Included here is one T cell receptor beta chain sequence, with context. Original processing notes: Quantification of nucleated cells was approximated via reference gene primer amplification. Sequencing used immunoSEQ multiplex PCR; TCRdb keeps in-frame clones, though not all of them. V, J and clone size are taken as reported in that table, and D and trimming were inferred from the DNA itself. The profile covers under 200,000 clones, with around 85% appearing a single time and approximately 5.6% taken by the ten largest. Those who participated ranged in age from roughly 18 to 100 years and resided in 20 to 25 US areas. Which cohort a participant joined came from the clinical history participants gave. These data are taken from a study of blood T cell repertoires in COVID-19. Study information: Italy, Spain and the United States were the sources of the convalescent and acute COVID-19 samples.

Germline loops: CDR1 SGHDN, CDR2 FVKESK. This CDR3 is 17 amino acids long. V dropped 4 bases and J dropped 0; count of bases not matched to a gene: 5. The clonotype originates from a middle-aged woman with acute COVID-19. Sequenced input: PBMCs or T cells enriched from blood (not recorded which). The genes are TRBV14 and TRBJ2-7, with TRBD2 identical over 14 bases. The CDR3 reads CASSRGGLAGVSYEQYV. CDR3 sequence (DNA): TGTGCCAGCAGCCGAGGGGGACTAGCGGGAGTCTCCTACGAGCAGTACGTC.